This TCR beta chain was identified during a study of CD4 and CD8 cells across lung adenocarcinoma regions. A single record per CDR3 protein comes from TCRdb applying MiXCR to the PCR reads. The sample holds about 20,000 distinct CDR3 sequences, under 60% seen once. The CDR3 covers 15 residues. Germline values: CDR1 SGHTA, CDR2 FQGNSA. Localized lung adenocarcinoma, a non-small cell lung cancer, affected the donors. Sequencing used CD8+ T cells from the center of a lung tumor. This clonotype originated in a female donor with lung adenocarcinoma. The CD4 and CD8 labels of this study may be unreliable. The genes are TRBV7-2 and TRBJ2-1; 10 bases fit TRBD2. The J call may be mistaken, given a closer DNA end match to TRBJ2-7. The DNA for the CDR3 is TGTGCCAGCAGCTTATTAGCGGGAGGTTCCAATGAGCAGTACTTC. Protein sequence: CASSLLAGGSNEQYF.